The clone carrying this T cell receptor (beta chain) occurred once. Its specificity is unknown. The CDR3 totals 12 residues. Trimming shortened V by 5 bases and J by 3 bases, and 8 bases separated the two germline ends. Germline V gene sequence: CDR1 SGHAT, CDR2 FQNNGV. Libraries were prepared by immunoSEQ multiplex PCR; TCRdb keeps only in-frame clonotypes and omits some of them. The table shows 130,000 or so clones, with 90% occurring only once. The sample belongs to a study of T cell responses to AZD1222 COVID-19 vaccine. Study observations and caveats: Of spike-specific TCRs, nearly half reportedly target regions left unmutated in variants. There were mostly white British donors and more females than males, and clonal diversity was possibly underestimated. Breadth and depth of Spike-specific TCRs rose after two AZD1222 doses.

The receptor was isolated from an adult who received the MenACWY meningococcal vaccine as a control. The J gene is TRBJ2-7, the V gene TRBV11-2, with a tentative D call TRBD2 (5 bases). This specimen consisted of peripheral blood, obtained 28 days after the second dose of the MenACWY control vaccine. CDR3 nucleotide sequence: TGTGCCAGCAGCGCGAGCGGCTACGAGCAGTACTTC. Amino acid sequence: CASSASGYEQYF.